This T cell receptor beta chain comes out of a study of STAT5B mutations in CD4+ large granular lymphocyte leukemia. Looked up from germline, CDR1 is SGDLS and CDR2 is YYNGEE. With 2 bases clipped from V and 3 bases from J, the junction kept 13 bases outside the gene matches. This CDR3 spans 18 amino acids. Authors' analysis steps: The detection floor for productive clonotype frequency was 2.59 x 10-5. Produced via immunoSEQ multiplex PCR; TCRdb's table is partial and in-frame only. V, J and clone size were drawn from that table, and D and trimming were deduced from the DNA. The sample contains approximately 39,000 clones, 85% of which appear only once. General study findings and limits: Compared with healthy controls (2/35), patient top clones favored TRBV06 (8/27). About a quarter of private leukemic clonotypes occurred rarely in other patients' non-leukemic repertoires.

With regard to this clone: Its antigen is not known.

This sequence originates from a human donor in good health. The chain combines TRBV9 with TRBJ2-3; 9 nucleotides match TRBD2. Sequences were obtained from CD4+ T cells from blood buffy coats. In DNA form, the CDR3 reads TGTGCCAGCAGCGTTCGAGAGGGGGCGGGAGGGGGTACAGATACGCAGTATTTT. This codes for CASSVREGAGGGTDTQYF. The variable domain in full, with the rest retrieved from reference TRBV9 and TRBJ2-3, is DSGVTQTPKHLITATGQRVTLRCSPRSGDLSVYWYQQSLDQGLQFLIQYYNGEERAKGNILERFSAQQFPDLHSELNLSSLELGDSALYFCASSVREGAGGGTDTQYFGPGTRLTVL.